The entry below gives a single T cell receptor (beta chain) sequence along with its context. The CDR3 is 15 residues long. V was trimmed by 1 base and J by 6 bases, leaving 15 bases between them. Germline values: CDR1 MGHRA, CDR2 YSYEKL. Assay: immunoSEQ multiplex PCR; the TCRdb copy retains only in-frame clones and omits some. Among 400,000 to 550,000 clones listed, roughly 85% were seen once. The sample is drawn from a study of shared clonotypes between healthy human individuals. The sequence derives from a woman aged 35 to 49 in good health. Some clones in this sample may be carry-over from other donors' samples. This chain connects TRBV4-1 to TRBJ1-2; D ambiguous. The sequencing sample was made of PBMCs. The CDR3: CASSQVTGLGDGYTF. CDR3 in DNA: TGCGCCAGCAGCCAAGTTACGGGGTTGGGCGATGGCTACACCTTC.